Sequencing of this TCR beta chain was carried out in a study of vaccination and CD4 T cells after COVID-19. The treatment denotes: approximately 9-day PBMC culture with coronavirus spike peptide pools or control peptides (ViraFEST assay). ViraFEST grew antigen-specific T cells using peptide pools, then sequenced TCRs. The CDR3 is 14 residues long. Germline V gene lookup returns CDR1 SGHTA and CDR2 FQGNSA. The V segment lost 4 bases and the J segment 5 bases; nucleotides outside the gene matches: 2. General study points: Counts of SARS-CoV-2-reactive clonotypes had a median that went from around 20 to 38, a nonsignificant change. The median proportion of reactive clones detected only post-vaccination in convalescent patients was around 86%.

Sequenced with the Oncomine TCR Beta short-read assay was DNA taken from cultured CD4+ T cells. Investigators obtained genomic DNA by extraction from cultured CD4+ T cells. One entry per CDR3 protein, called by TCRdb with MiXCR from the PCR reads. The sample includes around 20,000 distinct CDR3 sequences, more than 50% of them seen just once. On this clonotype: Its antigen is not identified.

The source is a human donor who had recovered from COVID-19. Source: CD4+ T cells from blood, cultured in vitro, taken before SARS-CoV-2 vaccination. The chain combines TRBV7-2 with TRBJ2-2, with TRBD2 matching over 9 bases. Here the CDR3 reads CASSYGLATGELFF. The CDR3 DNA reads TGTGCCAGCAGCTACGGACTAGCGACCGGGGAGCTGTTTTTT.